The present TCR beta chain was sequenced within a study of blood T cell repertoires in COVID-19. Methods used by the authors: Amplification with reference gene primers provided the estimates of nucleated cell counts. Profiling relied on immunoSEQ multiplex PCR, and the TCRdb table lists in-frame clones only, not all of them. That table furnishes V, J and clone size, whereas the DNA furnished D and trimming. The top ten clones hold 10% to 12% of a sample with 210,000 or so clones, 70% to 90% of them seen once. This study enrolled people aged about 18 to 100 from about two dozen US geographic areas. Participants' reported clinical history set cohort assignment. Two negative PCRs, clearance, or symptom resolution characterized the recovered Cohort 3 donors. This CDR3 contains 14 residues. V lost 10 bases and J lost 4, with 19 bases in between. Germline-derived CDR1 and CDR2 are MNHNY and SVGAGI (reference sequence).

Sequencing was performed on PBMCs or T cells enriched from blood (not recorded which). The V gene is TRBV6-6, the J gene TRBJ1-1, with D unclear. This clonotype originated in a young man who had recovered from COVID-19. CDR3 sequence reads: CAITPRRGITEAFF. The CDR3 bases are TGTGCCATCACTCCAAGGCGGGGAATCACTGAAGCTTTCTTT.